What follows are 13 T cell receptor beta chains derived from one specimen sequenced in a study of T cell responses to AZD1222 COVID-19 vaccine. The method was immunoSEQ multiplex PCR; TCRdb's version includes in-frame clones alone and lacks a portion of them. The sample holds some 130,000 clones, 70% to 90% seen once. Sample: peripheral blood, taken on day 0 of AZD1222 vaccination. Receptor source: an adult in good health.

The rearrangement uses TRBV6-1 and TRBJ1-2, with D unclear. The CDR3 sequence is 13 residues long. Trimming took off 3 bases at V and 0 bases at J, with 5 bases between the two ends. CDR1 MNHNS and CDR2 SASEGT come from the germline V gene. CDR3 DNA: TGTGCCAGCAGTGACAGGACTAACTATGGCTACACCTTC. This translates into CASSDRTNYGYTF.

The V and J genes are TRBV2 and TRBJ1-2; D gene unclear. This CDR3 comprises 14 residues. Trimming pared 6 bases from V and 2 bases from J, leaving 13 bases between. Per the germline V gene, CDR1 is SNHLY and CDR2 is FYNNEI. The CDR3 is CASSLAPGNYGYTF. As DNA, the CDR3 is TGTGCCAGCAGCCTCGCCCCGGGGAACTATGGCTACACCTTC.

The chain uses TRBV4-2 and TRBJ1-1; perhaps TRBD1 as D (6 bases). The CDR3 is made up of 15 amino acids. Germline lookup yields CDR1 LGHNA and CDR2 YNFKEQ. The ends were cut back, 0 bases at V and 4 bases at J, with 12 bases in the middle. In nucleotides, the CDR3 is TGTGCCAGCAGCCAAGAGCCGGGGGCGCGCACTGAAGCTTTCTTT. Its protein is CASSQEPGARTEAFF.

The chain carries TRBV7-2 and TRBJ1-3, with TRBD1 as a possible D gene (6 bases). Per germline, CDR1 SGHTA and CDR2 FQGNSA. This CDR3 is 16 amino acids long. Trimming left V 4 bases short and J 0 bases short, with 13 bases between. The CDR3 coding sequence is TGTGCCAGCAGCTCTAGTGGGGGGCTCTCTGGAAACACCATATATTTT. As protein: CASSSSGGLSGNTIYF.

This chain joins TRBV19 and TRBJ1-5; 8 bases are shared with TRBD1. V lost 11 bases, J lost 11 bases, and 14 bases stayed unmatched. This CDR3 spans 13 amino acids. CDR1 and CDR2 from the germline V gene are LNHDA and SQIVND (reference sequence). This chain's CDR3 is CAGGQGGFGSQHF. The CDR3 bases are TGTGCCGGAGGACAGGGCGGCTTCGGGTCCCAGCATTTT.

The genes are TRBV18 and TRBJ1-5; TRBD1 matches 7 bases. In germline, CDR1 is KGHSH, CDR2 LQKENI. This CDR3 has 15 amino acids. The V and J ends lost 3 bases and 2 bases, in that order; junction bases with no gene match: 4. CDR3 in amino acids: CASSPDRDRNQPQHF. For the CDR3, the DNA is TGTGCCAGCTCACCCGACAGGGACCGCAATCAGCCCCAGCATTTT.

This chain joins TRBV6-5 and TRBJ1-1; D perhaps matches TRBD1 (5 bases). The germline V and J ends were trimmed by 10 bases and 1 base, with 16 bases remaining between them. The CDR3 extends over 14 amino acids. Germline loops: CDR1 MNHEY, CDR2 SVGAGI. CDR3 DNA sequence: TGTGCCACCTTCTTTGGGGCGCCGAACACTGAAGCTTTCTTT. As protein: CATFFGAPNTEAFF.

The J gene is TRBJ2-3, the V gene TRBV12-5; D gene uncertain. The CDR3 loop spans 13 amino acids. In germline, CDR1 is LGHNT, CDR2 FRNRAP. Trimming removed 1 base from V and 2 bases from J, with 4 bases in between. The CDR3 DNA sequence: TGTGCTAGTGGTTTGGGGACCACAGATACGCAGTATTTT. Protein sequence: CASGLGTTDTQYF. The complete variable domain, with remaining parts taken from reference TRBV12-5 and TRBJ2-3, reads DARVTQTPRHKVTEMGQEVTMRCQPILGHNTVFWYRQTMMQGLELLAYFRNRAPLDDSGMPKDRFSAEMPDATLATLKIQPSEPRDSAVYFCASGLGTTDTQYFGPGTRLTVL.

The chain has TRBV27 and TRBJ1-4, with 7 bases that match TRBD1. CDR3 length: 16 residues. Germline V gene sequence: CDR1 MNHEY, CDR2 SMNVEV (reference sequence). After removal of 5 bases from V and 8 bases from J, the junction contained 14 bases not matched to a gene. CDR3 coding DNA: TGTGCCAGCAGTCCCCGGGACAGCAAAAGGGGGGAAAAACTGTTTTTT. Residues: CASSPRDSKRGEKLFF.

This sequence joins TRBV6-5 and TRBJ1-2, with a weak D call TRBD1 (6 bases). There are 15 residues in the CDR3. The V gene's germline CDR1 is MNHEY and CDR2 SVGAGI. The germline V and J ends were trimmed by 0 bases and 7 bases, with 15 bases remaining between them. CDR3 bases: TGTGCCAGCAGTTACTCGAATGCGACAGGTAGTGGCTACACCTTC. This translates into CASSYSNATGSGYTF.

V and J are TRBV29-1 and TRBJ1-1; D gene unclear. The CDR3 contains 11 residues. V was clipped by 8 bases and J by 5 bases, with 12 bases between them. The V gene's germline CDR1 is SQVTM and CDR2 ANQGSEA. The CDR3 sequence: CSPGSWTEAFF. In nucleotides, the CDR3 is TGCAGCCCGGGGTCTTGGACTGAAGCTTTCTTT.

The V gene is TRBV9, the J gene TRBJ1-6; the D gene is possibly TRBD1 (5 bases). V was pared by 4 bases and J by 9 bases, with 11 bases between. The CDR3 covers 13 residues. Germline CDR1 is SGDLS and CDR2 is YYNGEE. DNA of the CDR3: TGTGCCAGCAGCTCCGCCGGGGGTTCACCCCTCCACTTT. It is translated as CASSSAGGSPLHF.

V usage is TRBV7-2 and J usage is TRBJ1-1; the D gene is possibly TRBD1 (5 bases). Germline V CDR1 and CDR2: SGHTA, FQGNSA. CDR3 length: 13 residues. Trimming removed 2 bases at V and 7 bases at J, with 11 bases between. The CDR3 here is CASSLSTGGEAFF. The CDR3 DNA sequence: TGTGCCAGCAGCTTAAGTACGGGGGGTGAAGCTTTCTTT.